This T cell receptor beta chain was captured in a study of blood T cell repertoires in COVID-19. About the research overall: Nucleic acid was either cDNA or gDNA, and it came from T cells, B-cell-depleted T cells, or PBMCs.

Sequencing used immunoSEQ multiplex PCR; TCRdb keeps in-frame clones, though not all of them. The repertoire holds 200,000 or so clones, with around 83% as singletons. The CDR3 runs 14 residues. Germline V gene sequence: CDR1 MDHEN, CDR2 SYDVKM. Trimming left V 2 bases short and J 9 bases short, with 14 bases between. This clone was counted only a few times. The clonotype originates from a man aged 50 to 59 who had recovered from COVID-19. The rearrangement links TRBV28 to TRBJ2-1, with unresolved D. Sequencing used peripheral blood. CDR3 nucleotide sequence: TGTGCCAGCAGTTTAAGGCACTACGGAAGTGAGCAGTTCTTC. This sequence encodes CASSLRHYGSEQFF.